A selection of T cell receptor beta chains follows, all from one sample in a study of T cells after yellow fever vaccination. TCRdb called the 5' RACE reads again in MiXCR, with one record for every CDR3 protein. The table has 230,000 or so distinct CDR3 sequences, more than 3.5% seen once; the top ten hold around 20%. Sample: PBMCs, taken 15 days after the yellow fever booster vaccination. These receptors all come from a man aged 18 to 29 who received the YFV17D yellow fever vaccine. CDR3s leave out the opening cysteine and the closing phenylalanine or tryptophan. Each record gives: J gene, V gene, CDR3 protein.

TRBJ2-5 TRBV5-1 ASSLSQGAVSY
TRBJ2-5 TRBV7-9 ASSYVGGKETQY
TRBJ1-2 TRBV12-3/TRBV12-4 ASTHQGRGLGYT
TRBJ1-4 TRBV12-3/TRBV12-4 ASSHDRDVDEKLF
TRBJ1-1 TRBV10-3 AAAGQMNTEAF
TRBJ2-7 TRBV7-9 ASSPLAREHETYEQY
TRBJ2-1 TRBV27 ASSLVRGGGALYNEQF
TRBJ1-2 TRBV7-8 ASSLVTQAGGYT
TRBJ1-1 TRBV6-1 ASSERQGGGTEAF
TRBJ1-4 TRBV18 ASSPGTGREKLF
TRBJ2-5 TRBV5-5 ASSQDLTQY
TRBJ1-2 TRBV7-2 ASSFGYDTANYGYT
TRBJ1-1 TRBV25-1 ASTESSWGNTEAF
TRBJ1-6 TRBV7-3 ISEIVSGSPLH
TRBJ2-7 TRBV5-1 ASSLVSGEQY
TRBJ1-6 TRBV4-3 ASSQGQSSYNSPLH
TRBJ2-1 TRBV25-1 ASSEPGGGGEQF
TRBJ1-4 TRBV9 ASSVAGRVDEKLF
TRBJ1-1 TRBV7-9 ASSKLTDLNTEAF
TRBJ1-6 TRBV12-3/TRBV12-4 ASSPHRNSPLH
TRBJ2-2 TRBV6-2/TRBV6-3 ASIQALNTGELF
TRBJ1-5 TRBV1 TSSPNRGPLSNQPQH
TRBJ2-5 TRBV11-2 ASSPMGQGEETQY
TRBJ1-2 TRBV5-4 ASSLAGQGGNRGYT
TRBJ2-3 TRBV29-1 SVVPPTDTQY
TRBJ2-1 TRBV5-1 ASSFATGSSYNEQF
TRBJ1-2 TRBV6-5 ASGWDRANYGYT
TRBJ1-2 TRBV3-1 ASSQGYGWAGT
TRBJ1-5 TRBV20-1 SATGVFLGAQPQH
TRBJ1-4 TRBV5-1 ASNPGTFGEKLF
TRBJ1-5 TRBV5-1 ASSTDRNQPQH
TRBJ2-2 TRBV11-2 ATRLAGFGGELF
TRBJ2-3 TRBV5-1 ASSYLTGTDTQY
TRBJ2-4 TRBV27 ATKQGAWAKNIQY
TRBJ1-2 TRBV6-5 ASSYYRGNYGYT
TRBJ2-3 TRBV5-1 ASSVGPSTDTQY
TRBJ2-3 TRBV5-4 ASSLPGLGADTQY
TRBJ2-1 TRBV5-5 ASSSRNPGQGANEQF
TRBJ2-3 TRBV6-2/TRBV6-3 ASSSPVLAGAGTDTQY
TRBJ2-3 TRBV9 ASSPGGLPTQY
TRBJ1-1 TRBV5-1 ASSRTGYTEAF
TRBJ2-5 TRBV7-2 ASSRGQAQETQY
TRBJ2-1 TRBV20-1 SATLRAGEQF
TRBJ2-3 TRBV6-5 ASSYRGSTDTQY
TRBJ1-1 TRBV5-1 ASSLAPLLNTEAF
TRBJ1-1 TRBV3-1 ASSQGSYTEAF
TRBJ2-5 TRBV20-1 SAIRRRYQETQY
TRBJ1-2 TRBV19 ASSWDSTNYGYT
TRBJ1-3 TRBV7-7 ASLWPSSGNTIY
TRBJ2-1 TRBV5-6 ASSLPGTRTF
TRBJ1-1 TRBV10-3 AIREAGHTEAF
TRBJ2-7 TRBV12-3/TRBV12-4 ASSFRARLLGTTYEQY
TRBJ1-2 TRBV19 ASSISPFGNYGYT